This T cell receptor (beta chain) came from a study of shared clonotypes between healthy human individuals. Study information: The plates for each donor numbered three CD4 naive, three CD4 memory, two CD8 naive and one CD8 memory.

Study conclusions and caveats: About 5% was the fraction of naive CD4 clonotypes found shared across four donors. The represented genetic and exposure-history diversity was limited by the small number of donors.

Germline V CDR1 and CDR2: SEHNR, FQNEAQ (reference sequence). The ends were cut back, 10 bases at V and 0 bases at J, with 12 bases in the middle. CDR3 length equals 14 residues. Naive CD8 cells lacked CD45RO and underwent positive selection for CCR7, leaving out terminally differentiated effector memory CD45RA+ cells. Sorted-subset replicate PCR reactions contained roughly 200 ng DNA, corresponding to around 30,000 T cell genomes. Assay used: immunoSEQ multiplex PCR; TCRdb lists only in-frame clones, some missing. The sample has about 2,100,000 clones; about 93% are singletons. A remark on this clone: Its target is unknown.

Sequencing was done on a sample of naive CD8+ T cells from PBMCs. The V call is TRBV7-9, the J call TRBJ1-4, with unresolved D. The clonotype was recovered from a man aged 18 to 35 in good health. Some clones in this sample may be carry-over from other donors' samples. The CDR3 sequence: CATALITTNEKLFF. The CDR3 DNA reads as TGTGCCACCGCCTTGATTACAACTAATGAAAAACTGTTTTTT.